These 4 T cell receptor beta chains share one sample of origin, sequenced in a study of coeliac disease. The method was immunoSEQ multiplex PCR; TCRdb's version includes in-frame clones alone and lacks a portion of them. The data contain fewer than 5,000 clones, 62% of them seen just once; the ten biggest clones take up around 11%. The sequenced sample was lamina propria lymphocytes from the gut. The source of these receptors is a woman aged 65 to 85 with celiac disease.

This clone occurred a few times. This sequence joins TRBV7-6 and TRBJ2-1; weak D call: TRBD2 (5 bases). V lost 1 base and J 7 bases, leaving 11 bases between the germline ends. This CDR3 is built from 14 residues. Germline loops: CDR1 SGHVS, CDR2 FNYEAQ. The CDR3 nucleotides are TGTGCCAGCAGCTTAGGCGTGGGAGTTAATGAGCAGTTCTTC. Amino acids: CASSLGVGVNEQFF.

This sequence joins TRBV5-1 and TRBJ1-2; weak D call: TRBD1 (5 bases). Germline loops: CDR1 SGHRS, CDR2 YFSETQ. V was trimmed by 3 bases and J by 1 base, leaving 13 bases between them. The CDR3 is made up of 15 amino acids. The chain's CDR3 is CASSSGGTVNYGYTF. The CDR3 nucleotides are TGCGCCAGCAGCTCAGGAGGGACGGTTAACTATGGCTACACCTTC.

J is TRBJ1-6 and V is TRBV7-9; TRBD1 matches 8 bases. The V and J ends lost 5 bases and 10 bases, in that order; junction bases with no gene match: 7. In germline, CDR1 is SEHNR, CDR2 FQNEAQ (reference sequence). The CDR3 length is 14 residues. The CDR3 loop reads CASSAQGARSPLHF. The CDR3 DNA reads as TGTGCCAGCAGCGCCCAGGGGGCTCGGTCACCCCTCCACTTT.

This rearrangement joins TRBV28 to TRBJ2-7; perhaps TRBD1 as D (5 bases). Trimming took off 6 bases at V and 0 bases at J, with 9 bases between the two ends. The CDR3 is made up of 13 amino acids. Germline loops: CDR1 MDHEN, CDR2 SYDVKM. DNA of the CDR3: TGTGCCAGCAGCCGACAGAGCTCCTACGAGCAGTACTTC. This translates into CASSRQSSYEQYF.